The clone carrying this T cell receptor (beta chain) was counted at least ten times. No antigen is known for it. This same CDR3 is encoded by further DNA sequences in the sample. Trimming took 5 bases from V and 0 from J, leaving 15 bases between them. The CDR3 is 15 amino acids. The germline V gene encodes CDR1 SGHRS and CDR2 YFSETQ. Patients underwent thyroid surgery, and none had received any treatment before it. The sample belongs to a study of metastatic and nonmetastatic thyroid tumors. Background on the study: Malignant thyroid and benign thyroid patients provided blood and tumor or nodule tissue whose repertoires were compared.

The study, taken as a whole, reports: Reported TCR beta diversity, measured in blood and tumor, was significantly higher for malignant thyroid tumors than for benign nodules.

MiXCR reprocessed the PCR reads for TCRdb. The sample has roughly 40,000 clones, 9.5% to 13% seen once; the top ten hold 7% to 9.5%. The gene calls are TRBV5-1 and TRBJ2-7; weak D call: TRBD2 (6 bases). The sequenced sample was blood. The source of this sequence is a male donor with papillary thyroid cancer or a benign thyroid nodule (not recorded which). Some clones in this sample may be carry-over from other donors' samples. As DNA, the CDR3 is TGCGCCAGCAGAGCGCCAGGACTATCCTCCTACGAGCAGTACTTC. Translated, it gives CASRAPGLSSYEQYF.